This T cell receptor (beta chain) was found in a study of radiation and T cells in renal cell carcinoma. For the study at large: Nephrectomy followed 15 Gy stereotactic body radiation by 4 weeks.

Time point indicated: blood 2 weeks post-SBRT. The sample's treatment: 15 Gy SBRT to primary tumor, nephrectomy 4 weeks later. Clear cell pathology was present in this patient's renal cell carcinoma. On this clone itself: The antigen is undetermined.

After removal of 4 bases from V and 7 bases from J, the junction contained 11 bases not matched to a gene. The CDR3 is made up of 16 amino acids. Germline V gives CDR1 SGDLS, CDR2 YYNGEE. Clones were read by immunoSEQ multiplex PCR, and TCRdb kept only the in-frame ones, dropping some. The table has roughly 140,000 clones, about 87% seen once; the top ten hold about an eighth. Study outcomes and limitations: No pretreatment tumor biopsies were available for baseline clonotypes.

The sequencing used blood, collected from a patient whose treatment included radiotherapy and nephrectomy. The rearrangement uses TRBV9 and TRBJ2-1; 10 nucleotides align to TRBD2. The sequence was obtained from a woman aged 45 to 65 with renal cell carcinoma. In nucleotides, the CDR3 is TGTGCCAGCAGCCCAGGGAGCGGGGGGGCGGCGAATGAGCAGTTCTTC. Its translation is CASSPGSGGAANEQFF.